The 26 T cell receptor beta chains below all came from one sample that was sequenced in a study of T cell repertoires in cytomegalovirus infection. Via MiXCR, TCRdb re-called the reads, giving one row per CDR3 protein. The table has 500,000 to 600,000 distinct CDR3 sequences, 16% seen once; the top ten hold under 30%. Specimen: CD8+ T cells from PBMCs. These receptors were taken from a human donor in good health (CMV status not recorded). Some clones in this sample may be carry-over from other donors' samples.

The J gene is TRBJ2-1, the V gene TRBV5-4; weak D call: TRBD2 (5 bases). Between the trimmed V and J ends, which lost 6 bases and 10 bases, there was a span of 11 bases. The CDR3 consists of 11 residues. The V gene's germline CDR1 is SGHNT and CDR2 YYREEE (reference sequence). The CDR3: CASIGGEEQFF. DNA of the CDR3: TGTGCCAGCATAGGAGGCGAGGAGCAGTTCTTC.

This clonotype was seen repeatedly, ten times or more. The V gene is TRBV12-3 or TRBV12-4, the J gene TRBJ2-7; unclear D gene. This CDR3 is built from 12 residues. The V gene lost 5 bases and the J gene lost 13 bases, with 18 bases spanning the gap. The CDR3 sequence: CASSEGRDPAYF. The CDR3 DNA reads TGTGCCAGCAGTGAAGGAAGGGATCCCGCCTACTTC.

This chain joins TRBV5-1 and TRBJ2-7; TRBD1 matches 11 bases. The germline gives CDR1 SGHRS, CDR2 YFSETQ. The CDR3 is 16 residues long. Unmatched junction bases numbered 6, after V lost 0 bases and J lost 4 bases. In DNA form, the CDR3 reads TGCGCCAGCAGCTTGGGTCAGGGACAGGGGGTGTACGAGCAGTACTTC. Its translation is CASSLGQGQGVYEQYF. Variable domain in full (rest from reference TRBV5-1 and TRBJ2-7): KAGVTQTPRYLIKTRGQQVTLSCSPISGHRSVSWYQQTPGQGLQFLFEYFSETQRNKGNFPGRFSGRQFSNSRSEMNVSTLELGDSALYLCASSLGQGQGVYEQYFGPGTRLTVT.

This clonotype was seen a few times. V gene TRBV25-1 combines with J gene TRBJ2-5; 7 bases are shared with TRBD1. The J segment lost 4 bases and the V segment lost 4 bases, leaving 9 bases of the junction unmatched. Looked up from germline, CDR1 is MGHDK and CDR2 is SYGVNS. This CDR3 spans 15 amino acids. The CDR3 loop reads CASSVIQGFPETQYF. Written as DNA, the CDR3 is TGTGCCAGCAGTGTAATACAGGGGTTTCCAGAGACCCAGTACTTC. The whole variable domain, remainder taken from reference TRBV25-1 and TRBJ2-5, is EADIYQTPRYLVIGTGKKITLECSQTMGHDKMYWYQQDPGMELHLIHYSYGVNSTEKGDLSSESTVSRIRTEHFPLTLESARPSHTSQYLCASSVIQGFPETQYFGPGTRLLVL.

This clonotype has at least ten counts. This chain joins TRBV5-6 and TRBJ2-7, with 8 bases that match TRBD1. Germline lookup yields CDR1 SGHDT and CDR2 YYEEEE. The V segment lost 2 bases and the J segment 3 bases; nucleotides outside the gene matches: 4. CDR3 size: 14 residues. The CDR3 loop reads CASSLQGESYEQYF. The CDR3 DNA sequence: TGTGCCAGCAGCTTACAGGGGGAAAGCTACGAGCAGTACTTC.

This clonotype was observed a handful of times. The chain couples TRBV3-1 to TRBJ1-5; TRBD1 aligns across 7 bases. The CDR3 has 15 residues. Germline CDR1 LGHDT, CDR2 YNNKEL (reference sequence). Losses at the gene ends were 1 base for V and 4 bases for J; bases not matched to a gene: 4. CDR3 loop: CASSQGTGMNQPQHF. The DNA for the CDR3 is TGTGCCAGCAGCCAAGGGACAGGCATGAATCAGCCCCAGCATTTT. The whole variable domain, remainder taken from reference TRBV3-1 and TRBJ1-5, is DTAVSQTPKYLVTQMGNDKSIKCEQNLGHDTMYWYKQDSKKFLKIMFSYNNKELIINETVPNRFSPKSPDKAHLNLHINSLELGDSAVYFCASSQGTGMNQPQHFGDGTRLSIL.

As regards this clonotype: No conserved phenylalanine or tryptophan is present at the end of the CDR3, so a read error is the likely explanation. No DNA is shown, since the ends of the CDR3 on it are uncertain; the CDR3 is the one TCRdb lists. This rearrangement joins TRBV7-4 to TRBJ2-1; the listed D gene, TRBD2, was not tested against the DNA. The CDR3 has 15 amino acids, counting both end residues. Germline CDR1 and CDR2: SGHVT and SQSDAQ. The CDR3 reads CASSLRGPNYNEQLL.

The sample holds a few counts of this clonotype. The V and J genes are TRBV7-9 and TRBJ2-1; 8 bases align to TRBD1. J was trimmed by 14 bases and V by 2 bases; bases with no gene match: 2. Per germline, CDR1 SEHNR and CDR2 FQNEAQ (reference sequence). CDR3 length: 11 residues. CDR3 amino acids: CASSLRTGKFF. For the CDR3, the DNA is TGTGCCAGCAGCTTAAGGACAGGGAAGTTCTTC. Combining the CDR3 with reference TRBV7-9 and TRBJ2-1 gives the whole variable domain DTGVSQNPRHKITKRGQNVTFRCDPISEHNRLYWYRQTLGQGPEFLTYFQNEAQLEKSRLLSDRFSAERPKGSFSTLEIQRTEQGDSAMYLCASSLRTGKFFGPGTRLTVL.

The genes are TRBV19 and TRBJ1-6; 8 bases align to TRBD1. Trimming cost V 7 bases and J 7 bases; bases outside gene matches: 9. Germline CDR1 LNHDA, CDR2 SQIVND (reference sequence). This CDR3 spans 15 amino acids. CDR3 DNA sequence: TGTGCCAGTAACTTAATCGGACAGGGCAATTCACCCCTCCACTTT. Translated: CASNLIGQGNSPLHF.

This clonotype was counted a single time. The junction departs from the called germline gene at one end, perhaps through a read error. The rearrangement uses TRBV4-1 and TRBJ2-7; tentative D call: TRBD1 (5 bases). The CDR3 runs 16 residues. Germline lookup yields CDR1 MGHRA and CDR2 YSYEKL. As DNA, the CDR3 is TGCGCCAGCAGCCAAGTCCTCCAGGGTAGCTCCGACGAGCAGTACTTC. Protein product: CASSQVLQGSSDEQYF.

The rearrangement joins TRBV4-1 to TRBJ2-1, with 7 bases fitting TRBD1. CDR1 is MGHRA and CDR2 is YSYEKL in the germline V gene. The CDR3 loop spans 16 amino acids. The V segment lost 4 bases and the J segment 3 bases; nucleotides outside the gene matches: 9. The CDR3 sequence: CASSPGTDPNYNEQFF. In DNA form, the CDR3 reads TGCGCCAGCAGCCCCGGGACAGATCCAAACTACAATGAGCAGTTCTTC.

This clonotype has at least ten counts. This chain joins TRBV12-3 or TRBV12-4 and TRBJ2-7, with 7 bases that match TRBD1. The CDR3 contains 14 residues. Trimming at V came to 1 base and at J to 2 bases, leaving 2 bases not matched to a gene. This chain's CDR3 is CASSLVGTAYEQYF. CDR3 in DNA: TGTGCCAGCAGTTTAGTTGGGACAGCCTACGAGCAGTACTTC.

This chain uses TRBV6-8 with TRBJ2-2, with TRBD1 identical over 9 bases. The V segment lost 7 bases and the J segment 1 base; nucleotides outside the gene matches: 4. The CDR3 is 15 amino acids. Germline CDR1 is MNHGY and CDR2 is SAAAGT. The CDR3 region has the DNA TGTGCCAGCACCCGGACAGGGGAGAACACCGGGGAGCTGTTTTTT. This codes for CASTRTGENTGELFF.

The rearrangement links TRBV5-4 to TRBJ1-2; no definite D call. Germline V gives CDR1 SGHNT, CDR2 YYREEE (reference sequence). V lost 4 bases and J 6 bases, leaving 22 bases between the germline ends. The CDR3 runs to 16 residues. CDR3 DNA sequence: TGTGCCAGCAGCGTTATACCCCGCCAGGCGAGCCATGGCTACACCTTC. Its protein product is CASSVIPRQASHGYTF.

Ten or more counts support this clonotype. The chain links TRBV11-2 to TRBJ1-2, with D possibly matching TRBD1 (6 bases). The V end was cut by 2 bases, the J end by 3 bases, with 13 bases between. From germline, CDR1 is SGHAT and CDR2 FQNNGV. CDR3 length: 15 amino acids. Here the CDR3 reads CASSLRQGTDYGYTF. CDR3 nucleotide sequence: TGTGCCAGCAGCTTAAGGCAGGGGACTGACTATGGCTACACCTTC.

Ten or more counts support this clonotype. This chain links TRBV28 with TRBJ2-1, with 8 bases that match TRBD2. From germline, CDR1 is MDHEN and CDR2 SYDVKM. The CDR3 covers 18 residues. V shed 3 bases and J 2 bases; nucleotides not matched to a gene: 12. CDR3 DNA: TGTGCCAGCAGTTTTCCCGGACTAGCAGTGGGGACCTACAATGAGCAGTTCTTC. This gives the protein CASSFPGLAVGTYNEQFF.

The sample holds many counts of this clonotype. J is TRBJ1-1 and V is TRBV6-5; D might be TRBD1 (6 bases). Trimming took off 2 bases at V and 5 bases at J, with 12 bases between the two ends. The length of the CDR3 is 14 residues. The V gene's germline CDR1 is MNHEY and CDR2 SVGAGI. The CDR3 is CASSYKQGRTEAFF. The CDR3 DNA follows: TGTGCCAGCAGTTACAAGCAGGGGAGGACTGAAGCTTTCTTT.

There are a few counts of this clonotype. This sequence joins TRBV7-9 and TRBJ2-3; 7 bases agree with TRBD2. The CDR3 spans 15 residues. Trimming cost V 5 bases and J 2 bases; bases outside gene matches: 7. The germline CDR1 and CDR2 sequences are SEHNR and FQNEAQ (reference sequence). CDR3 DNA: TGTGCCAGCAGCCCAGCCCTAGCGGACACAGATACGCAGTATTTT. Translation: CASSPALADTDTQYF.

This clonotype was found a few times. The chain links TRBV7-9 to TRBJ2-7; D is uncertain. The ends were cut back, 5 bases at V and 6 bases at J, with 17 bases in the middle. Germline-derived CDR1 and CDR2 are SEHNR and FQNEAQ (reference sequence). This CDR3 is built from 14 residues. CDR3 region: CASSPSRERGEQYF. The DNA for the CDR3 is TGTGCCAGCAGCCCCTCCCGAGAAAGAGGCGAGCAGTACTTC. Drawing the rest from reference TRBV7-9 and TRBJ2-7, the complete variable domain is DTGVSQNPRHKITKRGQNVTFRCDPISEHNRLYWYRQTLGQGPEFLTYFQNEAQLEKSRLLSDRFSAERPKGSFSTLEIQRTEQGDSAMYLCASSPSRERGEQYFGPGTRLTVT.

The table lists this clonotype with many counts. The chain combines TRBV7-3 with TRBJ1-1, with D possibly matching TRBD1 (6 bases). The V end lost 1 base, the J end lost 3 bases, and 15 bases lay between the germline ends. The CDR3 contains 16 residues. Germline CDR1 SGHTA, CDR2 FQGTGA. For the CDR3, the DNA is TGTGCCAGCAGCTTAATAGGTGGGGGCCAGTACACTGAAGCTTTCTTT. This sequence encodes CASSLIGGGQYTEAFF. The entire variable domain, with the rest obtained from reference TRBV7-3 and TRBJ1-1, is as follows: GAGVSQTPSNKVTEKGKYVELRCDPISGHTALYWYRQSLGQGPEFLIYFQGTGAADDSGLPNDRFFAVRPEGSVSTLKIQRTERGDSAVYLCASSLIGGGQYTEAFFGQGTRLTVV.

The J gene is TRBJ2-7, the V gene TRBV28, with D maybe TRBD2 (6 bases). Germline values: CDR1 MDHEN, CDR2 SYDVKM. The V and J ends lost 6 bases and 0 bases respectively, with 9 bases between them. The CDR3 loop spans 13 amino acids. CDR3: CASRRGLSYEQYF. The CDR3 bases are TGTGCCAGCAGGCGGGGTCTCTCCTACGAGCAGTACTTC.

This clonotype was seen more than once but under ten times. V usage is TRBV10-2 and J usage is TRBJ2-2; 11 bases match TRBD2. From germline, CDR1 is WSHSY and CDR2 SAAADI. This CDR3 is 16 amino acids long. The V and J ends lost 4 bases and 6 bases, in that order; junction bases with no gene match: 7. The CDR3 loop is CASSVLAGEGAGELFF. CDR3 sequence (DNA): TGCGCCAGCAGTGTACTAGCGGGAGAGGGGGCCGGGGAGCTGTTTTTT.

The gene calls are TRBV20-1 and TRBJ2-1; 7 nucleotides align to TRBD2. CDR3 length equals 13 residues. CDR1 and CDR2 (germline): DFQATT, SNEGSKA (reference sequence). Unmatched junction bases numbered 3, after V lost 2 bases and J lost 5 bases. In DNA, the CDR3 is TGCAGTGCTAGAAGGCTAGCGGACAATGAGCAGTTCTTC. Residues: CSARRLADNEQFF.

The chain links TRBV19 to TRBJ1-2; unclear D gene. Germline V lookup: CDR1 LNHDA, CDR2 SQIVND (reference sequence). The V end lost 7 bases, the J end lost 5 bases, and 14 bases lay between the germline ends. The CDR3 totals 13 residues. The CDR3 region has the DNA TGTGCCAGTATCGGGATAAAACCTTATGGCTACACCTTC. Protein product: CASIGIKPYGYTF.

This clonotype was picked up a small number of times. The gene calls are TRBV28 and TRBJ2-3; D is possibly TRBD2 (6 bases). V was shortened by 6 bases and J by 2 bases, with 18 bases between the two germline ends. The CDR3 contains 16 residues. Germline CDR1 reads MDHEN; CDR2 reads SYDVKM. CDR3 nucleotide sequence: TGTGCCAGCAGCGATCCCTCGGACTATTCCACAGATACGCAGTATTTT. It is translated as CASSDPSDYSTDTQYF.

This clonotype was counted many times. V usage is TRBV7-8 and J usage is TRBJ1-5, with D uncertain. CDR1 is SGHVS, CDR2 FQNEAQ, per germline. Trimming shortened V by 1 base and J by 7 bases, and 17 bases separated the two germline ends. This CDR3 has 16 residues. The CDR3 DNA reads TGTGCCAGCAGCTTAGATGGTGGTTCCATTAGGCAGCCCCAGCATTTT. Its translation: CASSLDGGSIRQPQHF. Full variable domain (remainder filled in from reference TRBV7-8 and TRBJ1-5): GAGVSQSPRYKVAKRGQDVALRCDPISGHVSLFWYQQALGQGPEFLTYFQNEAQLDKSGLPSDRFFAERPEGSVSTLKIQRTQQEDSAVYLCASSLDGGSIRQPQHFGDGTRLSIL.